This TCR beta chain was observed in a study of CD8+ T cells in alopecia areata. Treatment in this sample: oral pan-JAK inhibitor, 5-10 mg twice daily. Sorting from PBMCs produced CD4+ and CD8+ T cells. Study-level findings and limits: Normal skin contains resident alphabeta T cells, and these are also sequenced in scalp samples. Baseline CD8+ expansion's link to response remains uncertain, as there was one nonresponder. Many expanded lesional clones remained in scalp and blood on tofacitinib.

Looked up from germline, CDR1 is SGHRS and CDR2 is YFSETQ. CDR3 length equals 14 residues. With respect to this clone: Antigen specificity is unknown. One end of the junction varies from germline; a read error may be responsible.

Extraction and reverse transcription of RNA yielded cDNA as the sequencing template. Sequenced by immunoSEQ multiplex PCR; TCRdb stores in-frame clones only, minus some. The data show about 130,000 clones, less than 70% seen once. This clonotype was sampled from a human donor with alopecia areata. This chain uses TRBV5-1 with TRBJ1-4; D call uncertain. Sequencing used CD8+ T cells sorted from blood, obtained at week 4, from a patient treated with tofacitinib. CDR3 protein: CASSLRRINEKLFF. The CDR3 region has the DNA TGTGCCAGCAGCTTACGGAGAATTAATGAAAAACTGTTTTTT. The full variable domain, its missing parts supplied by reference TRBV5-1 and TRBJ1-4, is KAGVTQTPRYLIKTRGQQVTLSCSPISGHRSVSWYQQTPGQGLQFLFEYFSETQRNKGNFPGRFSGRQFSNSRSEMNVSTLELGDSALYLCASSLRRINEKLFFGSGTQLSVL.